The present entry profiles one TCR beta chain with its context. This clonotype was detected ten times or more. Its antigen target is currently unknown. No much larger clone is present one base from it, and per-base qualities are unavailable. The CDR3 contains 15 residues, cysteine and phenylalanine counted. The sequence is cut down to CDR3 DNA, 45 bases in frame from base 1. For this chain, trimming is 6 bases at the V end and 3 bases at the J end, and the number of junction bases without a gene match is 10. CDR1 and CDR2 are drawn from the germline V gene (reference sequence): MNHEY, SMNVEV. The sample is drawn from a study of regulatory T cells in long-lasting Graves disease (dated by TCRdb to 2020 to 2022). In the study overall: Newly diagnosed Graves' disease patients had taken antithyroid drugs for less than 3 months. Peripheral blood TCR sequencing and RNA sequencing compared persistent Graves' disease patients with newly diagnosed Graves' disease patients. The study was registered as a clinical trial and conducted in China. A total of 33 samples underwent TCR sequencing, from about 13 patients with persistent Graves' disease and about 20 patients with newly diagnosed Graves' disease.

Summary of the overall study and its limitations: TRBV28, TRBJ1-2 and TRBJ2-5 were preferentially used in persistent disease, while TRBV20-1 and TRBJ2-1 were favored in newly diagnosed disease. A larger number of public clonotypes was shared among persistent patients (approximately 3,000) than among newly diagnosed patients (roughly 980). The authors acknowledged the small sample size as a limitation that may reduce accuracy. Sequencing and analysis were restricted to the TCR beta chain. The study examined only peripheral blood because the primary lesion, thyroid tissue, could not be accessed. Persistent Graves' disease patients showed lower TCR Shannon entropy and fewer highly expanded clones than newly diagnosed patients, suggesting clonal expansion.

Sample time point, as interpreted from the label and publication: newly diagnosed GD, antithyroid drugs for less than 3 months. RNA was extracted from PBMCs in TRIzol for both TCR sequencing and RNA sequencing. The diagnosis of Graves' disease was made according to American Thyroid Association guidelines. Patients were recruited from an endocrinology department in Xi'an, China. From each patient, approximately 9.9 milliliters of peripheral blood was collected into an EDTA anticoagulant tube. Ficoll Paque Plus density gradient separation was used to isolate PBMCs, and no additional T cell sorting was done. RNA quality was checked with an Agilent 2100 Bioanalyzer and agarose gel, and concentration with a NanoDrop 2000. Library method: multiplex PCR. Sequencing used an Illumina HiSeq 4000. TCR beta libraries were built with iRepertoire HTBI primers and Arm-PCR amplification of CDR3 regions. Before sequencing, the PCR products underwent gel purification. Processing in the source paper ran as follows. Across samples, around 58 TRBV and 14 TRBJ segments were identified and used for gene usage analysis of CDR3 amino acid clonotypes. COPE and FqMerger were used to merge the filtered high-quality paired reads into contigs. BLAST was used to align contigs to IMGT TRBV, TRBD and TRBJ reference genes, and CDR3 was defined according to IMGT. Any clonotype with a frequency above 0.1% was classified as a highly expanded clone. Shannon entropy was used to measure repertoire diversity, and the Gini coefficient was used to measure V-J evenness. A clonotype was considered public if more than one individual shared it. Starting from the raw public reads, TCRdb applied fastp trimming at Q25, assembled clones with MiXCR and retained in-frame beta chains. Here each entry gathers all rows of one CDR3 protein and keeps the most common genes and DNA. The V and J calls were not made by the authors but by TCRdb's processing. Here the sample has under 300,000 distinct CDR3 sequences; roughly 18% occur a single time. The top ten clones comprise roughly a fifth of the sample.

In this chain, TRBV27 is recombined with TRBJ2-7, with 8 bases aligning to TRBD1. Material: peripheral blood mononuclear cells (PBMCs), obtained at new diagnosis, from a patient treated with antithyroid drugs. The clonotype originates from a female donor with Graves disease. For the CDR3, the sequence is CASRPTGTGLYEQYF. The DNA sequence is as follows: TGTGCCAGCAGACCTACCGGGACAGGCCTCTACGAGCAGTACTTC.